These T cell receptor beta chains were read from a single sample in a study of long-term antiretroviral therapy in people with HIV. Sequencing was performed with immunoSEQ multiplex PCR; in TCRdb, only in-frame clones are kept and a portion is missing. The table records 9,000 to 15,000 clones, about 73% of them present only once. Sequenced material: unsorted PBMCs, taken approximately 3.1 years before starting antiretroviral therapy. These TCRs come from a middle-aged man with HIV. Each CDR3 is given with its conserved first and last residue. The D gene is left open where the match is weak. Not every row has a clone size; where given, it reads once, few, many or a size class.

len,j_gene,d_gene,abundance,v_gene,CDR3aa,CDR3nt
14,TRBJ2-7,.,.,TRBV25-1,CASSGRVGHYEQYF,TGTGCCAGCAGTGGCAGGGTGGGGCACTACGAGCAGTACTTC
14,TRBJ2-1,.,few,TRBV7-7,CASSPGQYSNEQFF,TGTGCTAGCAGCCCGGGACAATACAGCAATGAGCAGTTCTTC
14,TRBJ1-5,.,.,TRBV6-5,CASSYSGGNEPQHF,TGTGCCAGCAGTTACTCTGGGGGGAATGAGCCCCAGCATTTT
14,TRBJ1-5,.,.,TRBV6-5,CASSYRGGNQPQHF,TGTGCCAGCAGTTACAGGGGTGGCAATCAGCCCCAGCATTTT
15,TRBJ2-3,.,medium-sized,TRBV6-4,CASSEFSGVADTQYF,TGTGCCAGCAGTGAGTTTAGCGGAGTGGCAGATACGCAGTATTTT
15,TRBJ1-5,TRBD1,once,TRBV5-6,CASSNADRVNQPQHF,TGTGCCAGCAGCAATGCGGACAGGGTGAATCAGCCCCAGCATTTT
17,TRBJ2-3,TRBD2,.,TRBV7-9,CASSPRGLAGVYDTQYF,TGTGCCAGCAGCCCAAGGGGACTAGCGGGAGTTTATGATACGCAGTATTTT
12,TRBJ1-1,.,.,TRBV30,CACLGGWTEAFF,TGTGCCTGTCTAGGGGGATGGACTGAAGCTTTCTTT
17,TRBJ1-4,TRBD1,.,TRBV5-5,CASSLALSTGPNEKLFF,TGTGCCAGCAGCTTGGCTCTTTCGACAGGGCCTAATGAAAAACTGTTTTTT
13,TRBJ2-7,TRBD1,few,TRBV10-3,CAISGDSYYEQYF,TGTGCCATCAGTGGGGACAGTTACTACGAGCAGTACTTC
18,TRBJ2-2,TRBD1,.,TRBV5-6,CASSPLTRLTGATGELFF,TGTGCCAGCAGCCCACTCACCCGTCTCACAGGGGCTACCGGGGAGCTGTTTTTT
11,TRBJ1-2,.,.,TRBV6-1,CASNRYYGYTF,TGTGCCAGCAACAGGTACTATGGCTACACCTTC
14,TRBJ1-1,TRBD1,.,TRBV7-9,CASELTQGATEAFF,TGTGCCAGCGAACTTACACAGGGGGCCACTGAAGCTTTCTTT
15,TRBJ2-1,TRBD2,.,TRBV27,CASRVLSGSGNEQFF,TGTGCCAGCAGGGTTCTTAGCGGGAGCGGTAATGAGCAGTTCTTC
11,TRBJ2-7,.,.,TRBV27,CASSGGGEQYF,TGTGCCAGCAGTGGGGGAGGTGAGCAGTACTTC
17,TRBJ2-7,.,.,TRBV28,CASSQNSLGVVSYEQYF,TGTGCCAGCAGTCAAAATAGTCTAGGGGTTGTCTCCTACGAGCAGTACTTC
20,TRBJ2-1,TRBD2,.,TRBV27,CASSSIPGLGYSSSYNEQFF,TGTGCCAGCAGTTCTATACCGGGACTAGGATACTCCAGCTCCTACAATGAGCAGTTCTTC
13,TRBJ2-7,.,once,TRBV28,CASHIQGVHEQYF,TGTGCCAGCCATATCCAAGGAGTCCACGAGCAGTACTTC
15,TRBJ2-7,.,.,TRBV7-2,CASSLAPTDTDEQYF,TGTGCCAGCAGCTTAGCACCGACTGATACCGACGAGCAGTACTTC
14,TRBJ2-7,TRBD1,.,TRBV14,CASSQRTGVLGQYF,TGTGCCAGCAGCCAAAGGACAGGGGTTCTAGGGCAGTACTTC
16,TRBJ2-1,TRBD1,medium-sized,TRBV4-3,CASSQDRAGQGNEQFF,TGCGCCAGCAGCCAAGATCGTGCGGGACAGGGGAATGAGCAGTTCTTC
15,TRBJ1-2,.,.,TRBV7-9,CASSPRQLPGSGYTF,TGTGCCAGCAGCCCGAGACAGTTACCTGGAAGTGGCTACACCTTC
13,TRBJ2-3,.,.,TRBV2,CASSERRGDTQYF,TGTGCCAGCAGTGAGAGGAGGGGGGATACGCAGTATTTT
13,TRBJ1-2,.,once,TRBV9,CASSVEQSYGYTF,TGTGCCAGCAGCGTAGAACAGTCCTATGGCTACACCTTC
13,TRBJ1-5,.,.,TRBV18,CASSPERNQPQHF,TGTGCCAGCTCACCAGAGAGGAATCAGCCCCAGCATTTT
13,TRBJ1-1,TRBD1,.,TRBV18,CASSPTDRAEAFF,TGTGCCAGCTCACCCACTGACAGGGCCGAAGCTTTCTTT
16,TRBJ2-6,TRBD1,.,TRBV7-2,CASSVQGARGANVLTF,TGTGCCAGCAGCGTACAGGGGGCGCGAGGGGCCAACGTCCTGACTTTC
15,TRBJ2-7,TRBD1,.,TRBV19,CASRSRDRASYEQYF,TGTGCCAGTAGGAGCCGGGACAGGGCATCCTACGAGCAGTACTTC
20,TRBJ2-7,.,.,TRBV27,CASSLVPNQPGGLRAYEQYF,TGTGCCAGCAGTTTGGTCCCCAACCAACCAGGGGGGTTAAGGGCCTACGAGCAGTACTTC
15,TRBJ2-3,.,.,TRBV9,CASSQETGPPDTQYF,TGTGCCAGCAGCCAAGAGACGGGACCACCCGATACGCAGTATTTT
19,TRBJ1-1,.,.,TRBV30,CAWSFLLGPNVVMNTEAFF,TGTGCCTGGAGCTTTTTATTGGGACCGAACGTTGTCATGAACACTGAAGCTTTCTTT
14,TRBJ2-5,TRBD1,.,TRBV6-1,CASRPGQGRETQYF,TGTGCCAGCAGGCCAGGACAGGGAAGAGAGACCCAGTACTTC
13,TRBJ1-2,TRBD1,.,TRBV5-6,CASSQDRRRGYTF,TGTGCCAGCAGCCAGGACAGGCGTCGTGGCTACACCTTC
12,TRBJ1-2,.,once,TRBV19,CASSGLNYGYTF,TGTGCCAGTAGTGGCTTAAACTATGGCTACACCTTC
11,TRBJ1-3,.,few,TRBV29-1,CSVEEGNTIYF,TGCAGCGTTGAAGAGGGAAACACCATATATTTT
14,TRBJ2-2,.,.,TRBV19,CASSIPANTGELFF,TGTGCCAGTAGTATCCCGGCGAACACCGGGGAGCTGTTTTTT
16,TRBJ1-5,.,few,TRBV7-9,CASSLGRGEGNQPQHF,TGTGCCAGCAGCTTAGGGAGAGGGGAGGGCAATCAGCCCCAGCATTTT
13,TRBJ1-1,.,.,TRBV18,CASSLGENTEAFF,TGTGCCAGCTCACTGGGGGAGAACACTGAAGCTTTCTTT
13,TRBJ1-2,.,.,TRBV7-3,CASSPDRNYGYTF,TGTGCCAGCAGCCCCGACAGGAACTATGGCTACACCTTC
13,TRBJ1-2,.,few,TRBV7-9,CASSLVGISGYTF,TGTGCCAGCAGCTTAGTGGGGATTAGTGGCTACACCTTC
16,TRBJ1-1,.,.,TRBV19,CASSIPFKRDGTEAFF,TGTGCCAGTAGTATACCCTTTAAAAGGGACGGCACTGAAGCTTTCTTT
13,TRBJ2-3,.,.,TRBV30,CAWRGAGTDTQYF,TGTGCCTGGAGAGGAGCGGGCACAGATACGCAGTATTTT
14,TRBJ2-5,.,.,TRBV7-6,CASSRSGPQETQYF,TGTGCCAGCAGCCGAAGCGGACCCCAAGAGACCCAGTACTTC
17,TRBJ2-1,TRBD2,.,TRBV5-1,CASSLLLAGVTTNEQFF,TGCGCCAGCAGCCTCCTATTAGCGGGAGTTACTACGAATGAGCAGTTCTTC
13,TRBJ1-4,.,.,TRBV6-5,CASSYLADEKLFF,TGTGCCAGCAGTTACCTGGCGGATGAAAAACTGTTTTTT
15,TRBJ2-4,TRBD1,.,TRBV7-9,CASSLIGQVKDIQYF,TGTGCCAGCAGCCTCATAGGACAGGTCAAGGACATTCAGTACTTC
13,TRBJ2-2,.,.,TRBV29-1,CSVEPENTGELFF,TGCAGCGTTGAGCCAGAAAACACCGGGGAGCTGTTTTTT
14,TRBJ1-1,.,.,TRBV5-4,CASSEQGMVTEAFF,TGTGCCAGCAGCGAACAGGGTATGGTCACTGAAGCTTTCTTT